This passage covers 19 T cell receptor beta chains from one sample sequenced in a study of cytomegalovirus exposure and HLA in healthy donors. Primers: 60 Vbeta forward and 13 Jbeta reverse. The protocol was immunoSEQ multiplex PCR, while the TCRdb copy is restricted to in-frame clones and leaves out a portion. The top ten clones hold about 3.7% of a sample with 140,000 to 150,000 clones, roughly four fifths of them seen once. The sample taken for sequencing was PBMCs. The receptors were sampled from a male donor in good health and CMV-seronegative.

The chain is built from TRBV19 and TRBJ1-5, with no clear D. The CDR3 runs 15 residues. Germline lookup yields CDR1 LNHDA and CDR2 SQIVND (reference sequence). The ends were cut back, 4 bases at V and 0 bases at J, with 10 bases in the middle. The CDR3 coding sequence is TGTGCCAGTAGTACCGGGGTGAGTAGCAATCAGCCCCAGCATTTT. This codes for CASSTGVSSNQPQHF.

V gene TRBV21-1 combines with J gene TRBJ2-4; TRBD1 is the table's D call, not checked against the DNA. TRBV21-1 is termed a pseudogene. The CDR3 length is 12 residues. Here the CDR3 reads CAGALAKNIQYF. DNA for the CDR3: TGTGCAGGGGCACTAGCCAAAAACATTCAGTACTTC.

The chain employs TRBV5-6 and TRBJ2-5, with 8 bases identical to TRBD1. Germline lookup yields CDR1 SGHDT and CDR2 YYEEEE. The CDR3 sequence is 15 residues long. V was pared by 4 bases and J by 9 bases, with 14 bases of the junction left unmatched. CDR3 in DNA: TGTGCCAGCAGCCCCGTAGGACAGGGAATTGTGGCCCAGTACTTC. This codes for CASSPVGQGIVAQYF.

A word on this clone: The same CDR3 can be traced to other DNA sequences in this sample. J is TRBJ2-3 and V is TRBV5-1; D is unclear. The CDR3 extends over 14 amino acids. The ends were cut back, 0 bases at V and 2 bases at J, with 7 bases in the middle. Germline V lookup: CDR1 SGHRS, CDR2 YFSETQ. CDR3 nucleotide sequence: TGCGCCAGCAGCTTGGGGCAAGTCACAGATACGCAGTATTTT. Translating it yields CASSLGQVTDTQYF.

This chain links TRBV4-2 with TRBJ1-5; 7 bases align to TRBD1. The CDR3 covers 15 residues. Germline assignment: CDR1 LGHNA and CDR2 YNFKEQ. J was trimmed by 1 base and V by 4 bases; bases with no gene match: 4. The CDR3 here is CASSPEGQSNQPQHF. Here the CDR3 DNA reads TGTGCCAGCAGCCCGGAGGGACAGAGCAATCAGCCCCAGCATTTT.

The chain has TRBV6-4 and TRBJ2-2; 9 bases agree with TRBD1. Germline CDR1 reads MRHNA; CDR2 reads SNTAGT. V shed 4 bases, J shed 5 bases, and the junction held 2 bases outside the gene matches. There are 14 residues in the CDR3. The CDR3 here is CASSGTGETGELFF. The CDR3 DNA reads TGTGCCAGCAGTGGGACAGGGGAAACCGGGGAGCTGTTTTTT.

CDR3 DNA sequence: TGTGCCAGTAGTATAAGTGGGGGACTAGCGAGCCGCGAGCAGTACTTC. This encodes CASSISGGLASREQYF. This chain links TRBV19 with TRBJ2-7, with 10 positions matching TRBD2. Germline assignment: CDR1 LNHDA and CDR2 SQIVND (reference sequence). V shed 2 bases, J shed 6 bases, and the junction held 10 bases outside the gene matches. This CDR3 has 16 amino acids.

The chain is built from TRBV11-2 and TRBJ2-1, with 11 bases aligning to TRBD2. This CDR3 spans 18 amino acids. In germline, CDR1 is SGHAT, CDR2 FQNNGV. V shed 3 bases, J shed 9 bases, and the junction held 16 bases outside the gene matches. The CDR3 nucleotides are TGTGCCAGCAGCTTCGAGAGGTTAGCGGGAGGGCCTCACGGTGAGCAGTTCTTC. As protein: CASSFERLAGGPHGEQFF.

The V call is TRBV6-5, the J call TRBJ1-4, with D unresolved. V lost 5 bases and J lost 0, with 7 bases in between. Germline V gene lookup returns CDR1 MNHEY and CDR2 SVGAGI. The CDR3 extends over 14 amino acids. The CDR3 loop reads CASSRSPTNEKLFF. CDR3 bases: TGTGCCAGCAGTCGCAGTCCAACTAATGAAAAACTGTTTTTT.

The chain combines TRBV2 with TRBJ1-1; D unclear. Germline CDR1 and CDR2: SNHLY and FYNNEI. The CDR3 consists of 14 residues. V was shortened by 6 bases and J by 8 bases, with 19 bases between the two germline ends. This chain's CDR3 is CASRTFFDAVEAFF. The CDR3 DNA is TGTGCCAGCAGGACATTTTTCGACGCAGTAGAAGCTTTCTTT.

This chain connects TRBV7-9 to TRBJ2-4, with D tentatively TRBD1 (5 bases). Germline CDR1 is SEHNR and CDR2 is FQNEAQ (reference sequence). The CDR3 totals 15 residues. V dropped 4 bases and J dropped 9 bases, with 19 bases sitting between them. DNA of the CDR3: TGTGCCAGCAGCTCCGGACAAACACAATTCAGCATTCAGTACTTC. Translating gives CASSSGQTQFSIQYF.

This chain links TRBV11-3 with TRBJ2-2; TRBD1 might be the D (6 bases). Trimming stripped 3 bases from V and 4 bases from J, with 9 bases between. Germline V gene data show CDR1 as SGHNT and CDR2 as YENEEA. The CDR3 runs 14 residues. In DNA form, the CDR3 reads TGTGCCAGCAGCTTCGGCAGGGGCACCGGGGAGCTGTTTTTT. Protein: CASSFGRGTGELFF.

This clone has a handful of counts. This sequence joins TRBV5-6 and TRBJ1-2; 7 bases match TRBD1. V shed 5 bases and J 3 bases; nucleotides not matched to a gene: 13. The CDR3 is 16 residues long. Germline CDR1 is SGHDT and CDR2 is YYEEEE. CDR3 protein: CASSPQGWDRDYGYTF. In DNA form, the CDR3 reads TGTGCCAGCAGTCCACAGGGGTGGGATAGGGACTATGGCTACACCTTC.

This rearrangement joins TRBV5-1 to TRBJ2-3, with 11 bases that match TRBD1. Unmatched junction bases numbered 6, after V lost 4 bases and J lost 2 bases. Germline-derived CDR1 and CDR2 are SGHRS and YFSETQ. The CDR3 has 16 amino acids. This chain's CDR3 is CASSARTGGPTDTQYF. For the CDR3, the DNA is TGCGCCAGCAGCGCCAGGACAGGGGGCCCCACAGATACGCAGTATTTT.

The CDR3 protein is CASSAPGGAKEQYF. The CDR3 DNA reads TGTGCCAGCAGTGCCCCCGGGGGGGCGAAAGAGCAGTACTTC. The chain has TRBV27 and TRBJ2-7, with TRBD2 identical over 8 bases. V lost 5 bases and J lost 7; bases outside the gene matches: 10. Germline values: CDR1 MNHEY, CDR2 SMNVEV (reference sequence). This CDR3 has 14 amino acids.

The chain joins TRBV7-8 to TRBJ1-5; tentatively, D is TRBD1 (6 bases). V gave up 5 bases and J gave up 1 base, with 12 bases separating them. Germline V gives CDR1 SGHVS, CDR2 FQNEAQ. The CDR3 is made up of 15 amino acids. The CDR3 DNA reads TGTGCCAGCAGCCTACTCACAGGGAGCAATCAGCCCCAGCATTTT. Its protein is CASSLLTGSNQPQHF. Combining the CDR3 with reference TRBV7-8 and TRBJ1-5 gives the whole variable domain GAGVSQSPRYKVAKRGQDVALRCDPISGHVSLFWYQQALGQGPEFLTYFQNEAQLDKSGLPSDRFFAERPEGSVSTLKIQRTQQEDSAVYLCASSLLTGSNQPQHFGDGTRLSIL.

The chain couples TRBV18 to TRBJ1-1, with TRBD1 matching over 7 bases. In germline, CDR1 is KGHSH, CDR2 LQKENI. Unmatched junction bases numbered 5, after V lost 6 bases and J lost 1 base. The CDR3 runs 14 residues. In nucleotides, the CDR3 is TGTGCCAGCTCGGCGACAGGGACGAACACTGAAGCTTTCTTT. As protein: CASSATGTNTEAFF.

This sequence joins TRBV10-3 and TRBJ1-1; D is possibly TRBD1 (5 bases). Trimming took 10 bases from V and 8 from J, leaving 23 bases between them. The CDR3 consists of 14 residues. Germline V gives CDR1 ENHRY, CDR2 SYGVKD. The CDR3 DNA is TGTGCCACCCTCCCTTCGGCCAGGGAGGGAGAAGCTTTCTTT. The encoded protein is CATLPSAREGEAFF.

The V call is TRBV5-1, the J call TRBJ1-1; D is ambiguous. The CDR3 totals 15 residues. CDR1 and CDR2 from the germline V gene are SGHRS and YFSETQ. The ends were cut back, 0 bases at V and 0 bases at J, with 9 bases in the middle. The DNA of the CDR3 is TGCGCCAGCAGCTTGGATGCGGATTTGAACACTGAAGCTTTCTTT. Encoded protein: CASSLDADLNTEAFF.